The 6 T cell receptor beta chains below all came from one sample that was sequenced in a study of tumor and adjacent non-tumor tissue in lung cancer (dated by TCRdb to about 2018). RNA was isolated from bulk unsorted tissue, and RNA quality was assessed with a NanoDrop ND-1000 and an Agilent 2100. Library method: multiplex PCR. The sample was run on an Illumina HiSeq 2500. TCRbeta libraries were built by three rounds of nested PCR using primers (Table S4), following protocols modified from ARM-PCR. TCRdb reprocessing: public reads trimmed at Q25 with fastp, clones called with MiXCR, in-frame beta chains kept. Each CDR3 protein gets just one entry, which takes the most common genes and DNA from the rows behind it. Recorded for this sample are about 93,000 distinct CDR3 sequences; around 57% of them occurred a single time. More than 14% of the sample comes from the top ten. The sample was lung tumor tissue. The receptor source for this set is a man between 65 and 85 years old with non-small cell lung cancer.

Concerning this clonotype itself: One junction end disagrees with the germline gene, perhaps due to a read error. V and J are TRBV11-2 and TRBJ2-7, with D unclear. This CDR3 spans 13 amino acids. CDR1 SGHAT and CDR2 FQNNGV come from the germline V gene. CDR3 protein: CTSNSTPAYEQYF. The DNA of the CDR3 is TGTACCAGCAACTCCACCCCAGCCTACGAGCAGTACTTC.

For this clonotype: The CDR3 does not close with the conserved phenylalanine or tryptophan, likely indicating a read error. V gene TRBV11-2 combines with J gene TRBJ2-1, with D possibly matching TRBD1 (6 bases). This CDR3 region has 11 residues. Germline assignment: CDR1 SGHAT and CDR2 FQNNGV. Trimming took 2 bases from V and 13 from J, leaving 9 bases between them. The CDR3 sequence: CASSLTGCQFL. Here the CDR3 DNA reads TGTGCCAGCAGCTTAACAGGGTGTCAGTTCTTA.

In this sample, this clonotype turned up many times. J is TRBJ2-7 and V is TRBV28; D gene unclear. Per germline, CDR1 MDHEN and CDR2 SYDVKM. The CDR3 length is 14 residues. The V and J ends lost 1 base and 3 bases respectively, with 10 bases between them. CDR3 nucleotides: TGTGCCAGCAGTTTATTACCGCGTGTCTACGAGCAGTACTTC. It is translated as CASSLLPRVYEQYF.

Regarding this clonotype: This could be a read error, since a much larger clone is one nucleotide away. The V call is TRBV7-8, the J call TRBJ2-6; D remains ambiguous. CDR3 length: 16 amino acids. CDR1 SGHVS and CDR2 FQNEAQ come from the germline V gene. Trimming left V 3 bases short and J 0 bases short, with 9 bases between. CDR3 region: CASSFISNSGANVLTF. Written as DNA, the CDR3 is TGTGCCAGCAGCTTTATAAGTAACTCTGGGGCCAACGTCCTGACTTTC. Full variable domain (missing parts from reference TRBV7-8 and TRBJ2-6): GAGVSQSPRYKVAKRGQDVALRCDPISGHVSLFWYQQALGQGPEFLTYFQNEAQLDKSGLPSDRFFAERPEGSVSTLKIQRTQQEDSAVYLCASSFISNSGANVLTFGAGSRLTVL.

The V call is TRBV10-3, the J call TRBJ2-7; 9 nucleotides match TRBD2. V shed 10 bases, J shed 3 bases, and the junction held 7 bases outside the gene matches. The CDR3 totals 13 residues. CDR1 and CDR2 (germline): ENHRY, SYGVKD. CDR3 coding DNA: TGTGCCACCAGCACTAGCGGGCTCTACGAGCAGTACTTC. It is translated as CATSTSGLYEQYF.

As for this clonotype: A much larger clonotype is one base distant, so this may be a read error. This chain uses TRBV7-9 with TRBJ2-3, with D unresolved. Trimming stripped 1 base from V and 14 bases from J, with 16 bases between. The CDR3 runs 13 residues. Germline V gene lookup returns CDR1 SEHNR and CDR2 FQNEAQ (reference sequence). The CDR3 nucleotides read TGTGCCAGCAGCTTAGGCAGACATGTACCGCGGTATTTT. Its translation is CASSLGRHVPRYF.